Here is one TCR beta chain with its context. The data stem from a study of radiotherapy plus CTLA-4 blockade in lung cancer. Using immunoSEQ multiplex PCR, the repertoire was profiled, and TCRdb retains in-frame clones only, with some absent. The sample lists some 92,000 clones; 82% were seen once. The study treated chemo-refractory metastatic non-small-cell lung cancer patients with focal radiation plus ipilimumab CTLA-4 blockade. The material was peripheral blood, obtained from a patient treated with radiotherapy plus ipilimumab. The source is a human donor with non-small cell lung cancer who had a partial response to radiotherapy plus ipilimumab.

The CDR3 nucleotides read TGTGCCAGCAGACCCTCTCCCGTAGGGGACAGGTCACGAGAGACCCAGTACTTC. Translation: CASRPSPVGDRSRETQYF. The genes are TRBV7-9 and TRBJ2-5; TRBD1 agrees at 8 bases. CDR3 length: 18 residues. Per the germline V gene, CDR1 is SEHNR and CDR2 is FQNEAQ (reference sequence). With V trimmed by 6 bases and J by 4 bases, 19 bases remained unmatched.